Following are 13 T cell receptor beta chains from one sample sequenced in a study of post-analysis software for immune sequencing data. Their cognate antigens are unknown. cDNA libraries for TCR beta contained unique molecular identifiers. TCRdb processed the PCR reads anew with MiXCR; each CDR3 protein has one entry. The repertoire has around 400,000 distinct CDR3 sequences, roughly 38% of them found once; the top ten carry roughly 12%. General observations from the study: Elevated frequency relative to controls characterized four or five TRBV segments in patients, TRBV5-6, TRBV5-1 and TRBV20-1 among them.

Material for sequencing was blood. Source of these receptors: a girl aged 5-17 years with multiple sclerosis.

The V gene is TRBV7-6, the J gene TRBJ2-2; tentatively, D is TRBD1 (6 bases). Germline values: CDR1 SGHVS, CDR2 FNYEAQ. The CDR3 is made up of 18 amino acids. Trimming pared 0 bases from V and 4 bases from J, leaving 18 bases between. The CDR3 nucleotides are TGTGCCAGCAGCTTAGCTGGATGGCAGGGGATGGGCACCGGGGAGCTGTTTTTT. It encodes CASSLAGWQGMGTGELFF.

As concerns this clonotype: An end of the junction differs from the germline gene, which may be a read error. The J gene is TRBJ2-1, the V gene TRBV28, with 12 bases aligning to TRBD2. The CDR3 is 15 amino acids. The germline CDR1 and CDR2 sequences are MDHEN and SYDVKM. CDR3: CACRHGLAGWNEQFF. In DNA, the CDR3 is TGTGCCTGCAGACACGGACTAGCGGGGTGGAATGAGCAGTTCTTC.

The V gene is TRBV5-1, the J gene TRBJ2-3; the D gene is possibly TRBD2 (5 bases). This CDR3 is 16 amino acids long. The V end lost 0 bases, the J end lost 2 bases, and 13 bases lay between the germline ends. Germline V CDR1 and CDR2: SGHRS, YFSETQ. This chain's CDR3 is CASSLGRPGNTDTQYF. The CDR3 DNA is TGCGCCAGCAGCTTGGGGAGGCCGGGGAACACAGATACGCAGTATTTT.

This clonotype came up many times. The V call is TRBV5-1, the J call TRBJ2-3, with TRBD1 matching 9 bases. The trim removed 3 bases at V and 3 bases at J, leaving 2 bases unmatched. Looked up from germline, CDR1 is SGHRS and CDR2 is YFSETQ. CDR3 size: 14 residues. The CDR3 spells CASSSGTGTDTQYF. DNA for the CDR3: TGCGCCAGCAGCTCCGGGACAGGGACAGATACGCAGTATTTT.

V gene TRBV30 combines with J gene TRBJ1-5; tentatively, D is TRBD1 (6 bases). The CDR3 spans 13 residues. The V gene lost 7 bases and the J gene lost 2 bases, with 12 bases spanning the gap. Per the germline V gene, CDR1 is GTSNPN and CDR2 is SVGIG (reference sequence). The CDR3 loop reads CAFQGNGNQPQHF. Here the CDR3 DNA reads TGTGCCTTTCAGGGGAATGGCAATCAGCCCCAGCATTTT.

Of note for this clonotype: A read error may explain this, as a much larger clone is one base away. The chain recombines TRBV27 with TRBJ2-5, with 10 positions matching TRBD2. The J call may be in error: the DNA end matches TRBJ2-7 better. Germline V lookup: CDR1 MNHEY, CDR2 SMNVEV (reference sequence). This CDR3 is 16 amino acids long. The CDR3 coding sequence is TGTGCCGGCAGTCCCCGGCGTAGCGGGGGGCCGATCGAGCAGTACTTC. Amino acid sequence: CAGSPRRSGGPIEQYF.

The chain links TRBV9 to TRBJ2-5; no reliable D call. Germline V lookup: CDR1 SGDLS, CDR2 YYNGEE. With 0 bases removed from V and 0 bases from J, the gap between germline ends came to 9 bases. The CDR3 runs to 15 residues. The DNA for the CDR3 is TGTGCCAGCAGCGTAGGTCCAGGAGACCAAGAGACCCAGTACTTC. Protein sequence: CASSVGPGDQETQYF. Using reference TRBV9 and TRBJ2-5 for the parts outside the CDR3, the full variable domain is DSGVTQTPKHLITATGQRVTLRCSPRSGDLSVYWYQQSLDQGLQFLIQYYNGEERAKGNILERFSAQQFPDLHSELNLSSLELGDSALYFCASSVGPGDQETQYFGPGTRLLVL.

The rearrangement joins TRBV3-1 to TRBJ2-3; the D gene is possibly TRBD2 (5 bases). The germline CDR1 and CDR2 sequences are LGHDT and YNNKEL (reference sequence). CDR3 length equals 14 residues. Trimming pared 5 bases from V and 3 bases from J, leaving 12 bases between. Here the CDR3 reads CASSGLLGTDTQYF. The CDR3 DNA follows: TGTGCCAGCAGCGGACTCCTGGGGACAGATACGCAGTATTTT.

The chain recombines TRBV13 with TRBJ2-3, with 9 bases fitting TRBD1. Germline-derived CDR1 and CDR2 are PRHDT and FYEKMQ (reference sequence). CDR3 length: 15 residues. The V segment lost 5 bases and the J segment 4 bases; nucleotides outside the gene matches: 7. The CDR3 coding sequence is TGTGCCAGCAGCCGGGACAGGGAGGTGGCAGATACGCAGTATTTT. It is translated as CASSRDREVADTQYF.

This clonotype was seen a handful of times. V gene TRBV7-9 combines with J gene TRBJ2-7, with a weak D call TRBD2 (5 bases). V was cut by 5 bases and J by 0 bases, with 14 bases left in between. Germline loops: CDR1 SEHNR, CDR2 FQNEAQ (reference sequence). There are 15 residues in the CDR3. For the CDR3, the DNA is TGTGCCAGCAGCCGAGGGCGGTGGGGCTCCTACGAGCAGTACTTC. Its translation: CASSRGRWGSYEQYF. The variable domain in full, with the rest retrieved from reference TRBV7-9 and TRBJ2-7, is DTGVSQNPRHKITKRGQNVTFRCDPISEHNRLYWYRQTLGQGPEFLTYFQNEAQLEKSRLLSDRFSAERPKGSFSTLEIQRTEQGDSAMYLCASSRGRWGSYEQYFGPGTRLTVT.

V and J are TRBV12-3 or TRBV12-4 and TRBJ2-7; maybe TRBD1 (5 bases). The CDR3 consists of 12 residues. V was trimmed by 5 bases and J by 7 bases, leaving 12 bases between them. In nucleotides, the CDR3 is TGTGCCAGCAGTCTGACAGAAGGGGAGCAGTACTTC. Protein product: CASSLTEGEQYF.

The chain uses TRBV20-1 and TRBJ2-5; D tentatively fits TRBD1 or TRBD2 (5 bases each). The J call may be wrong; the DNA end is better matched by TRBJ2-7. Germline values: CDR1 DFQATT, CDR2 SNEGSKA (reference sequence). This CDR3 is 12 amino acids long. The CDR3 region is CSARRGVSEQYF. The CDR3, as DNA: TGCAGTGCTAGAAGGGGAGTGTCCGAGCAGTACTTC.

Regarding this clonotype: Mismatch with germline at one junction end may stem from a read error. This rearrangement joins TRBV7-2 to TRBJ2-7; 8 bases match TRBD2. Near its end, the DNA agrees better with TRBJ2-5, so the J call may be wrong. Germline-derived CDR1 and CDR2 are SGHTA and FQGNSA. The CDR3 is 14 amino acids. The CDR3 DNA follows: TGTGCCGGCAGCTTGGACGGGGGGGTTGAGACCCAGTACTTC. It codes for CAGSLDGGVETQYF.